The 9 T cell receptor beta chains below were found in one sample sequenced in a study of cytomegalovirus exposure and HLA in healthy donors. The PCR ran on 60 Vbeta and 13 Jbeta primers. Assay: immunoSEQ multiplex PCR; the TCRdb copy retains only in-frame clones and omits some. Here the sample table reports about 88,000 clones. Sample: PBMCs. These receptors were collected from a girl under 18 in good health and CMV-seropositive.

The chain links TRBV6-1 to TRBJ2-7, with a possible D match to TRBD2 (6 bases). This CDR3 has 13 amino acids. Looked up from germline, CDR1 is MNHNS and CDR2 is SASEGT. Trimming removed 7 bases at V and 4 bases at J, with 14 bases between. CDR3 coding DNA: TGTGCCAGCAACGGGAGACAAGGTTACGAGCAGTACTTC. It codes for CASNGRQGYEQYF.

This sequence joins TRBV30 and TRBJ1-6; D uncertain. With 3 bases removed from V and 8 bases from J, the gap between germline ends came to 14 bases. CDR3 size: 14 residues. Germline V gene lookup returns CDR1 GTSNPN and CDR2 SVGIG (reference sequence). CDR3 in DNA: TGTGCCTGGAGCCCGGGCCTCGGGGATTCACCCCTCCACTTT. Protein: CAWSPGLGDSPLHF. Filled out from reference TRBV30 and TRBJ1-6, the complete variable domain reads SQTIHQWPATLVQPVGSPLSLECTVEGTSNPNLYWYRQAAGRGLQLLFYSVGIGQISSEVPQNLSASRPQDRQFILSSKKLLLSDSGFYLCAWSPGLGDSPLHFGNGTRLTVT.

The V and J genes are TRBV18 and TRBJ1-6; 11 nucleotides match TRBD1. Trimming took 3 bases from V and 7 from J; bases not matched to a gene: 14. CDR3 length: 19 amino acids. Germline CDR1 is KGHSH and CDR2 is LQKENI. For the CDR3, the DNA is TGTGCCAGCTCACCCACTGGACAGGGGGCGCGTAGGGTCAATTCACCCCTCCACTTT. As protein: CASSPTGQGARRVNSPLHF.

V gene TRBV9 combines with J gene TRBJ2-7; 8 nucleotides match TRBD1. V shed 6 bases, J shed 2 bases, and the junction held 7 bases outside the gene matches. Per the germline V gene, CDR1 is SGDLS and CDR2 is YYNGEE. CDR3 length equals 14 residues. CDR3 amino acids: CASTPGTGPYEQYF. DNA for the CDR3: TGTGCCAGCACACCCGGGACAGGTCCCTACGAGCAGTACTTC.

The V call is TRBV5-4, the J call TRBJ1-2; D might be TRBD1 (5 bases). The CDR3 length is 11 residues. Trimming took 6 bases from V and 3 from J, leaving 6 bases between them. CDR1 and CDR2 from the germline V gene are SGHNT and YYREEE (reference sequence). As DNA, the CDR3 is TGTGCCAGCACAGGGTACTATGGCTACACCTTC. Its protein is CASTGYYGYTF.

In nucleotides, the CDR3 is TGTGCCAGCAGCTTAGCCAGGGGGCCCTACGAGCAGTACTTC. It codes for CASSLARGPYEQYF. The chain recombines TRBV13 with TRBJ2-7; 8 bases align to TRBD1. CDR3 size: 14 residues. The germline V gene encodes CDR1 PRHDT and CDR2 FYEKMQ (reference sequence). V was clipped by 1 base and J by 2 bases; unmatched bases: 1.

The chain couples TRBV18 to TRBJ2-7; the match to TRBD2 covers 8 bases. The V gene end was trimmed by 6 bases and the J gene end by 7 bases; junction bases not matched to a gene: 8. The CDR3 spans 13 residues. Germline CDR1 is KGHSH and CDR2 is LQKENI. The CDR3 nucleotides are TGTGCCAGCTCGCGGACTAGCAGTTATGAGCAGTACTTC. This codes for CASSRTSSYEQYF.

J is TRBJ1-4 and V is TRBV5-1; D call uncertain. V was cut by 2 bases and J by 4 bases, with 9 bases left in between. From germline, CDR1 is SGHRS and CDR2 YFSETQ. CDR3 size: 14 residues. CDR3 sequence: CASSFDGSNEKLFF. For the CDR3, the DNA is TGCGCCAGCAGCTTTGACGGGAGTAATGAAAAACTGTTTTTT.

V and J are TRBV5-1 and TRBJ1-2; D may be TRBD1 (5 bases). The CDR3 covers 14 residues. Between the trimmed V and J ends, which lost 4 bases and 5 bases, there was a span of 15 bases. Germline assignment: CDR1 SGHRS and CDR2 YFSETQ. CDR3 nucleotide sequence: TGCGCCAGCAGCCCCCGGACCGGGGGGTATGGCTACACCTTC. This gives the protein CASSPRTGGYGYTF.